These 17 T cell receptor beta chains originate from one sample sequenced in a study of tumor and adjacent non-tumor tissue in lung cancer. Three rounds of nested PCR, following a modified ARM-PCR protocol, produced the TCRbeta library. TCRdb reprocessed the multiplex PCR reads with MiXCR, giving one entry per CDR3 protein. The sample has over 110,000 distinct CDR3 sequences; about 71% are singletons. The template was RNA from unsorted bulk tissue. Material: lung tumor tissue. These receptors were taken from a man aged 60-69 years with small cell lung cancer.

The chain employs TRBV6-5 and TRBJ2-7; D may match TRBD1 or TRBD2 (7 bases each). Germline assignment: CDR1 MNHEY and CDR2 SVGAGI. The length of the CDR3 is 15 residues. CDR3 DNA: TGTGACAGCAGGGGGGGGCTGGCACCAGGCTACGAGCAGTACGTC. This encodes CDSRGGLAPGYEQYV.

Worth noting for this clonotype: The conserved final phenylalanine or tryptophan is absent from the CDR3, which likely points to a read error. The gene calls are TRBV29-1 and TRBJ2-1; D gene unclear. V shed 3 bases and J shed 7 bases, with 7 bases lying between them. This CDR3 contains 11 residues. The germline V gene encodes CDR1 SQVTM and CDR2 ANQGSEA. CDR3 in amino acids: CSVDSLNEQFL. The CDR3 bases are TGCAGCGTTGACTCCCTTAATGAGCAGTTCTTG.

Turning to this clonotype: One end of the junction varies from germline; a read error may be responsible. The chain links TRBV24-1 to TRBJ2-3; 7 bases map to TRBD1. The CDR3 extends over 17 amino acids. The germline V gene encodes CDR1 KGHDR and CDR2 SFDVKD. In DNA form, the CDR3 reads TGTGCCACCAGTGATACGAACAGGGGATATGGCACAGATACGCGGTATTTT. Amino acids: CATSDTNRGYGTDTRYF.

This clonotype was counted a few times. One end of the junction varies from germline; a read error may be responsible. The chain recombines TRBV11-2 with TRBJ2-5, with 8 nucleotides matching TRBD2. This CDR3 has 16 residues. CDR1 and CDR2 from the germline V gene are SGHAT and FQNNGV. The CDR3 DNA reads TGTCCCAGCAGCTTCTTAGCGGGAAGGGGTCAAGAGACTCAGTACTTC. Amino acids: CPSSFLAGRGQETQYF.

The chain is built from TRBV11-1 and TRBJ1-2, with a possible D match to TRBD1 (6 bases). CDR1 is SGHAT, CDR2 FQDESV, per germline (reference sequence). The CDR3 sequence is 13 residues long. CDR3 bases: TGTGGTAGCAACCGGGACAACTTCTATGGCTACACCTTC. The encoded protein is CGSNRDNFYGYTF.

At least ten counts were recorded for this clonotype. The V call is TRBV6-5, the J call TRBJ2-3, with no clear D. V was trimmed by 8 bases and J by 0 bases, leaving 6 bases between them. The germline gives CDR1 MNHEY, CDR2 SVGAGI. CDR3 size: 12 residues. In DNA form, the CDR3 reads TGTGCCAGCGGTCAGAGCACAGATACGCAGTATTTT. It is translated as CASGQSTDTQYF.

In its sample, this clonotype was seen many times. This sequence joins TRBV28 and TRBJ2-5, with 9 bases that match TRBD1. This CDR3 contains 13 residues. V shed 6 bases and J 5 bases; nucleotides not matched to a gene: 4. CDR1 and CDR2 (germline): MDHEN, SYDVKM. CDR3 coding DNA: TGTGCCAGCAGCCTACAGGGGGCTGAGACCCAGTACTTC. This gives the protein CASSLQGAETQYF.

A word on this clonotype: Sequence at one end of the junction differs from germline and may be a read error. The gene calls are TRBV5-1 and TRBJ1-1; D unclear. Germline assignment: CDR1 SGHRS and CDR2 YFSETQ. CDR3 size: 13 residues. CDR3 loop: CASSPNGYTGAFF. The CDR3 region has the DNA TGCGCCAGCAGCCCGAACGGGTACACTGGAGCTTTCTTT.

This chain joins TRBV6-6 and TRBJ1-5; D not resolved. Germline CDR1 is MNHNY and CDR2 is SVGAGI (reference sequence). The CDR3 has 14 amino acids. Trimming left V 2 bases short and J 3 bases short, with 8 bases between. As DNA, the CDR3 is TGTGCCAGCAGTTACCGGGAGCACAATCAGCCCCAGCATTTT. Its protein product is CASSYREHNQPQHF.

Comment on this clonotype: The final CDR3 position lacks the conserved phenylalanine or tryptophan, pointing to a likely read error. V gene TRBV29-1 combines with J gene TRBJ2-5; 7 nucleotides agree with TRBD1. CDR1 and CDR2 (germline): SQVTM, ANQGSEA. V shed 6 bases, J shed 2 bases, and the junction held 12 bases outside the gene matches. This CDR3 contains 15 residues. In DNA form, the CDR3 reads TGCAGCGTCGAGGGCCTGACAGGGAAACAAGAGACCCAGTACATC. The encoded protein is CSVEGLTGKQETQYI.

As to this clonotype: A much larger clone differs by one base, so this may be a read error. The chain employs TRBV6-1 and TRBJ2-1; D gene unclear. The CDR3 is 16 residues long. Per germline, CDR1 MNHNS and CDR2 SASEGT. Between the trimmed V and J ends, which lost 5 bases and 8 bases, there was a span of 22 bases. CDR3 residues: CASSKLYGRTWDEQFF. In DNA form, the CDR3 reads TGTGCCAGCAGTAAACTGTACGGGCGAACCTGGGATGAGCAGTTCTTC.

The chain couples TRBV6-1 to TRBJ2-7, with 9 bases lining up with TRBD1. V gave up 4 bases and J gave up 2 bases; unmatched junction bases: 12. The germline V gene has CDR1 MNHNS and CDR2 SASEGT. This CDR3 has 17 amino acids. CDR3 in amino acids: CASSGGTGGFTAYEQYV. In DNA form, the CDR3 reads TGTGCCAGCAGTGGCGGAACAGGGGGCTTCACGGCCTACGAGCAGTACGTC.

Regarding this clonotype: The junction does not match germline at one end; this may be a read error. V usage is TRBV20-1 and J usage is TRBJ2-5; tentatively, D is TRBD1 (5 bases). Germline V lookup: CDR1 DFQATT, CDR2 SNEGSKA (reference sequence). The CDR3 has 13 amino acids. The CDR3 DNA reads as TGCAGTGTTAGAGAAAACAGGCCTGTGACCCAATACTTC. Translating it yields CSVRENRPVTQYF.

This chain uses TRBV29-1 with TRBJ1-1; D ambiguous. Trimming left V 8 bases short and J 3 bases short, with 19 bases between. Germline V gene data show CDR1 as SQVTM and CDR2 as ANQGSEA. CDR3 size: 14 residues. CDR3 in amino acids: CSIGRAFRDTEAFF. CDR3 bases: TGCAGCATTGGGCGGGCTTTTCGTGACACTGAAGCTTTCTTT.

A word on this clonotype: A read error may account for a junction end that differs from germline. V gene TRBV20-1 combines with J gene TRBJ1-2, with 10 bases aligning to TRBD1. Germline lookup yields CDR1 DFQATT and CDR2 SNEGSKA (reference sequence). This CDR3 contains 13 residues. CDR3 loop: CSVGSGQGHGYTF. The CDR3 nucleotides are TGCAGTGTGGGGTCGGGACAGGGGCATGGTTACACCTTC.

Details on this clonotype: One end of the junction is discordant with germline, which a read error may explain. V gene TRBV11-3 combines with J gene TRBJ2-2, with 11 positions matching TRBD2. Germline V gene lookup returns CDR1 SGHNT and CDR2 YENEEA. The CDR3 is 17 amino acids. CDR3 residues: CANSSLSGTSGMTGLFF. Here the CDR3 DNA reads TGTGCCAACAGCTCACTCTCCGGGACTAGCGGCATGACTGGGCTGTTTTTT. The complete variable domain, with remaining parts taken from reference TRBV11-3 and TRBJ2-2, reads EAGVVQSPRYKIIEKKQPVAFWCNPISGHNTLYWYLQNLGQGPELLIRYENEEAVDDSQLPKDRFSAERLKGVDSTLKIQPAELGDSAVYLCANSSLSGTSGMTGLFFGEGSRLTVL.

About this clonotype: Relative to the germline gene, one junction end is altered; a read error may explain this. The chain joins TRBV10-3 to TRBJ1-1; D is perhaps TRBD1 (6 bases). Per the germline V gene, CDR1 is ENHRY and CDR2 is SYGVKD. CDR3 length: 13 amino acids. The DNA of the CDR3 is TGTGCCAGCGGACAGCGGGAGAACACTGAAGCTCTCTTT. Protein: CASGQRENTEALF.